These T cell receptor beta chains were read from a single sample in a study of naive and memory T cell subsets. TCRdb recomputed calls from the UMI-ligation and nested PCR reads with MiXCR, one row per CDR3 protein. The sample yields 17,000 or so distinct CDR3 sequences, more than 9% seen once. The sequenced sample was skin, obtained from a tuberculin skin test site. These receptors came from an adult in good health. Each CDR3 is given with its conserved first and last residue.

V gene | CDR3 protein
TRBV6-6 | CASRTGGYQETQYF
TRBV6-2/TRBV6-3 | CASSLTSGVTDTQYF
TRBV12-2 | CASRSTLSDIGCNEAFF
TRBV5-5 | CASSTAPVQQETQYF
TRBV7-2 | CASSLSGALETQYF
TRBV29-1 | CSVYPWTGGETQYF
TRBV3-1 | CASSQLHEAFF
TRBV27 | CASSPRTGVWDTEAFF
TRBV21-1 | CASSKALSGPGTKGVKRTQYF
TRBV11-3 | CASSPGTTGGELFF
TRBV5-6 | CASSTGTPTQYF
TRBV11-3 | CASSYSYYNEQFF
TRBV29-1 | CSVEDPAETGGNIQYF
TRBV7-2 | CASTFQPGSSYEQYF
TRBV7-8 | CASSPRGATGELFF
TRBV20-1 | CSARVFTQYF
TRBV5-1 | CASSFYREFTEAFF
TRBV12-3/TRBV12-4 | CASSLSRTGRSSGANVLTF
TRBV15 | CATSRDWDRADEQYF
TRBV11-2 | CASSLARGAGGYNEQFF
TRBV20-1 | CSAVQGSAYEQYF
TRBV7-9 | CASSLEQGRSSYEQYF
TRBV20-1 | CSASRQTTNEKLFF
TRBV11-2 | CASSSGDYNEQFF
TRBV4-1 | CASSRFQGGTEAFF
TRBV29-1 | CSASGGGTGELFF
TRBV10-2 | CASSPPRGLGAEAFF
TRBV5-1 | CASSLGERNTGELFF
TRBV7-8 | CASTRRQGNSPLHF
TRBV6-6 | CASSNNRTLGQGARSNQPQHF
TRBV20-1 | CSARDRSRDSYGYTF
TRBV24-1 | CATSDLLAGGQNEQFF
TRBV5-1 | CASSLGRGVNTGELFF
TRBV11-3 | CASSTWTSGRYEQFF
TRBV19 | CASSDRGGKHQPQHF
TRBV5-6 | CASSSTRRAYEQYF
TRBV7-9 | CASSSGQGRIQPQHF
TRBV9 | CASSERQSQTFSYSGANVLTF
TRBV29-1 | CSVDSIESSSGYGYTF
TRBV5-1 | CASGTSGTSGRASDEQFF
TRBV28 | CASSLWNRGHSTDTQYF
TRBV4-3 | CASSQQRGNTQYF